This T cell receptor (beta chain) was identified during a study of CD8 T cells in ankylosing spondylitis. This clonotype has more than one count but fewer than ten. What it binds is not known. Looked up from germline, CDR1 is MGHRA and CDR2 is YSYEKL. The CDR3 spans 14 residues. The V end lost 2 bases, the J end lost 6 bases, and 10 bases lay between the germline ends. Overall study results and limits: Peripheral blood held disease-linked clones only at relatively low frequency, and these were CD8+. Disease-linked clones were reportedly significantly enriched in matched ankylosing spondylitis synovial fluid.

From the 5' RACE reads, TCRdb called clonotypes with MiXCR, one entry per CDR3 protein. Counted here are some 270,000 distinct CDR3 sequences, roughly a third occurring once; the ten biggest clones make up 4% to 5.5%. The rearrangement joins TRBV4-1 to TRBJ2-2; unclear D gene. Sequenced: blood, either unsorted or a sorted T cell fraction (not recorded which). This TCR was sampled from a male donor with ankylosing spondylitis or in good health (not recorded which). As DNA, the CDR3 is TGCGCCAGCAGCCAACCCAGGACCTCCGGGGAGCTGTTTTTT. Translation: CASSQPRTSGELFF.